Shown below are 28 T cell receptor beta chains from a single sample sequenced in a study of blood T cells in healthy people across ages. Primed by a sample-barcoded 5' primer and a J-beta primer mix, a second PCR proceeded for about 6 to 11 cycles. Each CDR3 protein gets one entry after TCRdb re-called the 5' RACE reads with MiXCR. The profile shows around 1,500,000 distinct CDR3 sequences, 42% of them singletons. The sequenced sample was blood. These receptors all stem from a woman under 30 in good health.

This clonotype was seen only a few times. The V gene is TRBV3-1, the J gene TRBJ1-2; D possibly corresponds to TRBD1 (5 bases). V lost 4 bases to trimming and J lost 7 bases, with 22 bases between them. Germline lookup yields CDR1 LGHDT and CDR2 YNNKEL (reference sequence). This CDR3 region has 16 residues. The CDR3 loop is CASSPTHDSAMSGYTF. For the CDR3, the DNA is TGTGCCAGCAGCCCTACTCATGACAGCGCTATGAGTGGCTACACCTTC.

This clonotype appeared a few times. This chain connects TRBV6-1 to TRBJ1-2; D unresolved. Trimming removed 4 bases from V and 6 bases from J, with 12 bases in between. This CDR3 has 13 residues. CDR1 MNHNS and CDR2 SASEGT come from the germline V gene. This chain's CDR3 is CASSGVVSDGYTF. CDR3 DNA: TGTGCCAGCAGTGGGGTTGTCTCTGATGGCTACACCTTC.

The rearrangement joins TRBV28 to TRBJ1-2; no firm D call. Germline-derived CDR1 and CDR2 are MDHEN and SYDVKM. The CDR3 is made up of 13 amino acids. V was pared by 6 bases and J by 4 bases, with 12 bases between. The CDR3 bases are TGTGCCAGCAGCCTTGATGACCTCTATGGCTACACCTTC. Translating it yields CASSLDDLYGYTF.

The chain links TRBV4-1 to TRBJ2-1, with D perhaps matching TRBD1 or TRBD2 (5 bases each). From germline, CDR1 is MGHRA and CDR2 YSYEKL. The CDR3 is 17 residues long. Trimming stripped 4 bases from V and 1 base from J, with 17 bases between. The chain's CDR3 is CASSPDPGTASYNEQFF. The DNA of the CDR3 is TGCGCCAGCAGCCCAGACCCCGGGACGGCTTCCTACAATGAGCAGTTCTTC.

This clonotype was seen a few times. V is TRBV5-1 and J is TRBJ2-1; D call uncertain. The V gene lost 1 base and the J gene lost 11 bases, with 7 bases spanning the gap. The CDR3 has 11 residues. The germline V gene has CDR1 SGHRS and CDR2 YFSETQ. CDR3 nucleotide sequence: TGCGCCAGCAGCTTGATGCAGCAGCAGTTCTTC. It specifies CASSLMQQQFF.

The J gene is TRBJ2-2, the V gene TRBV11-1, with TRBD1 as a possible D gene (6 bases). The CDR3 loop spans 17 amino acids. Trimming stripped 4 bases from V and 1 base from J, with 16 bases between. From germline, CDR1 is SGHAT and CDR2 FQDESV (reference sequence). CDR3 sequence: CASSSPRGHKNTGELFF. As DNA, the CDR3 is TGTGCCAGCAGCTCCCCTCGGGGACACAAGAACACCGGGGAGCTGTTTTTT.

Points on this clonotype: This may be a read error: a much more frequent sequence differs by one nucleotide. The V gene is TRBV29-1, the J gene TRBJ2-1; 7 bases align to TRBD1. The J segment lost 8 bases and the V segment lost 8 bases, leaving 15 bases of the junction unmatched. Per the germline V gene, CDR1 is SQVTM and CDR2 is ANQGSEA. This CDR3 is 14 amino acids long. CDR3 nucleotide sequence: TGCAGCTCCTGGGGAGTGCAGGGGGAAGATGAGCAGTTCTTC. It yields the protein CSSWGVQGEDEQFF.

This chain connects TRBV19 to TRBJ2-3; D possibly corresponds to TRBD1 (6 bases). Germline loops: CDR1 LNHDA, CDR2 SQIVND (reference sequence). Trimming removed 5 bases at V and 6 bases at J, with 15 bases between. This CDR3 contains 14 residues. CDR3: CASSGDMIGDTQYF. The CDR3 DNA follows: TGTGCCAGTAGTGGGGACATGATTGGCGATACGCAGTATTTT.

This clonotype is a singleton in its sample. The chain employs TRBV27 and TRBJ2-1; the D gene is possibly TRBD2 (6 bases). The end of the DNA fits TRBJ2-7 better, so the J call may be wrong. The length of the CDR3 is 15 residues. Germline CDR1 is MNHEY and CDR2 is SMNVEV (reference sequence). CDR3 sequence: CASSYRDWIYNEQYF. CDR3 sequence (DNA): TGTGCCAGCAGTTACCGGGACTGGATCTACAATGAGCAGTACTTC.

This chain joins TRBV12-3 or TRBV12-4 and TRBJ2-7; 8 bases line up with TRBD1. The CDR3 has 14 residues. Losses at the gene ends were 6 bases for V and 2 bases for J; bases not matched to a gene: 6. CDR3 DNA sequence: TGTGCCAGCAGATTTGGACAGGGACCCTACGAGCAGTACTTC. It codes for CASRFGQGPYEQYF.

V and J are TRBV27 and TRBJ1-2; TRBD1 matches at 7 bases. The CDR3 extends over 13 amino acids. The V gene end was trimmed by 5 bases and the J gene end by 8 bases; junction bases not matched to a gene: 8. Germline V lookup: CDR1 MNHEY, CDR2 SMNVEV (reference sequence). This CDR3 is CASSLNRGSGYTF. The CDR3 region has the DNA TGTGCCAGCAGTCTGAACAGGGGCTCGGGCTACACCTTC.

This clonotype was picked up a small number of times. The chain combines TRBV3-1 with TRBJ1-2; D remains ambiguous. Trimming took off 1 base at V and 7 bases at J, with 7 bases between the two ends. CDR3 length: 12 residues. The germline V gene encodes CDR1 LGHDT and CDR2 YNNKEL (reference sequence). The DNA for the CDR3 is TGTGCCAGCAGCCAAGGTTGGGGTGGCTACACCTTC. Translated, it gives CASSQGWGGYTF.

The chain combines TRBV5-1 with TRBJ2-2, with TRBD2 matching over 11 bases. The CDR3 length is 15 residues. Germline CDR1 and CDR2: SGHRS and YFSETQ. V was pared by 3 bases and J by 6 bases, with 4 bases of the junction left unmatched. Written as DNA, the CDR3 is TGCGCCAGCAGCTCGACGGGACTAGCGGCCGGGGAGCTGTTTTTT. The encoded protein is CASSSTGLAAGELFF.

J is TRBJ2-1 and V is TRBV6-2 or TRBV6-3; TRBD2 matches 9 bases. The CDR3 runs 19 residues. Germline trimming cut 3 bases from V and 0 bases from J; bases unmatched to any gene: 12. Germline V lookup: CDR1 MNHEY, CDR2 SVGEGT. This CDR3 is CASSYQGKTSGSSYNEQFF. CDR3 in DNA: TGTGCCAGCAGTTATCAGGGAAAGACTAGCGGTAGCTCCTACAATGAGCAGTTCTTC.

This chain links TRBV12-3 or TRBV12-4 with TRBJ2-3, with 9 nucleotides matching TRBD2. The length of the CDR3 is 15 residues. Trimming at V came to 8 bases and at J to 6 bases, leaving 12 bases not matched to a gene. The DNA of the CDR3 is TGTGCCAGCCTCCTTCGGCGGGAGGGCTCGGATACGCAGTATTTT. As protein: CASLLRREGSDTQYF.

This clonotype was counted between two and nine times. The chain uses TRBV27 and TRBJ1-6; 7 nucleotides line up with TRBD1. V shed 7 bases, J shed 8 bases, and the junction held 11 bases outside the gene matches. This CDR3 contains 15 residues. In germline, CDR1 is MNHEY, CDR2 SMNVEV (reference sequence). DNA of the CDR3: TGTGCCAGCAACCCTACAGGGACAGTTCATTCACCCCTCCACTTT. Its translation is CASNPTGTVHSPLHF.

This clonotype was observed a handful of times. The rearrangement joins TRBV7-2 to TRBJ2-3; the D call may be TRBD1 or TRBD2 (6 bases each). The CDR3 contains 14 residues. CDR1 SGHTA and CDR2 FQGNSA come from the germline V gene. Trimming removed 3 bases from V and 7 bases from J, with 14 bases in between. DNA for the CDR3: TGTGCCAGCAGCTTGGGTTTCGGGGGCAATACGCAGTATTTT. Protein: CASSLGFGGNTQYF.

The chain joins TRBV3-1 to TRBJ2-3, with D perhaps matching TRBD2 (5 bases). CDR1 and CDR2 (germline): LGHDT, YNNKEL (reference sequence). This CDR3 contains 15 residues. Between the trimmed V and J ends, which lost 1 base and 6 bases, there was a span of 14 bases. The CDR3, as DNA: TGTGCCAGCAGCCAAGGAGGTACCCCGGGGGATACGCAGTATTTT. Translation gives CASSQGGTPGDTQYF.

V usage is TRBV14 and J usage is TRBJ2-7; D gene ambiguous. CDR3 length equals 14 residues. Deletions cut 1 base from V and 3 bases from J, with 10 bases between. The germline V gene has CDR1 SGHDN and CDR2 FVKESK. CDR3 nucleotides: TGTGCCAGCAGCCAAGTAAACACCGACTACGAGCAGTACTTC. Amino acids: CASSQVNTDYEQYF.

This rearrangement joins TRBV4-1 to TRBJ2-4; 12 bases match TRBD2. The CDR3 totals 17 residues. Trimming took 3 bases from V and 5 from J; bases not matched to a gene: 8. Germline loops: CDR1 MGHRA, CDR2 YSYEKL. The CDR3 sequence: CASSQLLAGGTENIQYF. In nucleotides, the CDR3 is TGCGCCAGCAGCCAGCTCCTAGCGGGAGGGACCGAAAACATTCAGTACTTC.

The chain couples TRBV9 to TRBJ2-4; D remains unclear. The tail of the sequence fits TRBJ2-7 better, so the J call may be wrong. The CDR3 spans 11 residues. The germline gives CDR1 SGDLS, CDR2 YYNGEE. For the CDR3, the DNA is TGTGCCAGCAGCGTAGATACCGAGCAGTACTTC. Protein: CASSVDTEQYF.

Here the CDR3 DNA reads TGTGCCAGCAGGAAACGATGGACTAGCGGGAATGCAGATACGCAGTATTTT. Its protein product is CASRKRWTSGNADTQYF. V and J are TRBV12-3 or TRBV12-4 and TRBJ2-3, with TRBD2 matching 12 bases. The CDR3 is 17 residues long. V lost 6 bases and J lost 4; bases outside the gene matches: 11.

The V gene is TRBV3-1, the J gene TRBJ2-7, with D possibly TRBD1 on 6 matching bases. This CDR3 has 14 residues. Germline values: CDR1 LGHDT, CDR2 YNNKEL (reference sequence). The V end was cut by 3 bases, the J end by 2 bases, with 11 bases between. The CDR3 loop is CASSQNRVPYEQYF. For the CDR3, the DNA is TGTGCCAGCAGCCAGAACAGGGTACCCTACGAGCAGTACTTC.

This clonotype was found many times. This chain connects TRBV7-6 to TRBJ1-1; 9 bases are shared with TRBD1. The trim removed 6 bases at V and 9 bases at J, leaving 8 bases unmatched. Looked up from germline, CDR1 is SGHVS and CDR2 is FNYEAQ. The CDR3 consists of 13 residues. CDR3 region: CASRPTGGRQAFF. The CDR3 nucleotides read TGTGCCAGCAGACCTACAGGGGGCCGGCAAGCTTTCTTT.

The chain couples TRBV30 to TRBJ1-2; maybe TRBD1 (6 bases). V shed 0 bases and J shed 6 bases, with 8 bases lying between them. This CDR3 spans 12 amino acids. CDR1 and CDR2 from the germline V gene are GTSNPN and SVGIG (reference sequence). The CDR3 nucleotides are TGTGCCTGGAGTGTAGGGGGAGATGGCTACACCTTC. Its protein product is CAWSVGGDGYTF.

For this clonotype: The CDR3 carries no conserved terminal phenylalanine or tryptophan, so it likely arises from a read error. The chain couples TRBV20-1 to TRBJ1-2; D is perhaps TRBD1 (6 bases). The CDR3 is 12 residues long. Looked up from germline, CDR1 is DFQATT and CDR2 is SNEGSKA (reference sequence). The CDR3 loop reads CGANTGNYGYTT. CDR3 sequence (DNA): TGCGGTGCCAATACAGGGAACTATGGCTACACCACC.

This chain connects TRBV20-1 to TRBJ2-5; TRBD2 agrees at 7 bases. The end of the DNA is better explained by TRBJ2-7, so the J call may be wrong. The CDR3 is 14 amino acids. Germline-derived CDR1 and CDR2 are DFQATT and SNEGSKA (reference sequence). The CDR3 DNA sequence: TGCAGTGCTAGGGGGGGGGATCTGTCCAACGAGCAGTACTTC. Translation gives CSARGGDLSNEQYF.

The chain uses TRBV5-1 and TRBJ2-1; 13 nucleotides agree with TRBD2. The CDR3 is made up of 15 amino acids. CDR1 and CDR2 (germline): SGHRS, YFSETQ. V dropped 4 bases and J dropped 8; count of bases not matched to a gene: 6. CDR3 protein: CASSPGLAGMDEQFF. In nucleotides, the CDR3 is TGCGCCAGCAGCCCGGGACTAGCGGGAATGGATGAGCAGTTCTTC.